The TCR beta chain described here comes from a study of cytomegalovirus exposure and HLA in healthy donors. Notes on the study in general: Rare TCR sequences predominated, though certain public TCRs were found in many donors. Later genetic work tied a missense DCLRE1C variant to beta-chain V and J trimming.

This PCR relied on a set of 60 Vbeta primers and 13 Jbeta primers. The repertoire was sequenced with immunoSEQ multiplex PCR; TCRdb's copy has only in-frame clones and lacks some. The repertoire includes around 150,000 clones, 82% of them detected once, and approximately 1% sits in the top ten. With respect to this clone: No antigen is known for it.

This CDR3 has 15 amino acids. Trimming took 2 bases from V and 1 from J; bases not matched to a gene: 4. Germline CDR1 reads SGHRS; CDR2 reads YFSETQ. The receptor's source is a girl aged 2 to 10 in good health and CMV-seropositive. The chain has TRBV5-1 and TRBJ2-3; 7 positions agree with TRBD1. Sequencing was done on a sample of PBMCs. The CDR3 loop reads CASSLGGSGTDTQYF. For the CDR3, the DNA is TGCGCCAGCAGCTTAGGGGGCAGTGGCACAGATACGCAGTATTTT.